Shown below are 28 T cell receptor beta chains from a single sample sequenced in a study of PD-1 blockade in classical Hodgkin lymphoma. Time point here: cycle 4 day 1 (C4D1), after 5 to 7 weeks of nivolumab. Each and every patient relapsed after autologous stem cell transplantation, and patients got differing brentuximab vedotin exposure. Measured with immunoSEQ multiplex PCR; TCRdb has only the in-frame clones, and not every one. The data show more than 90,000 clones, with about 77% seen just once and about 9.4% held by the top ten. Specimen: peripheral blood mononuclear cells (PBMCs), collected before the fourth cycle of nivolumab. The receptor source for this set is a human donor with classical Hodgkin lymphoma.

This chain connects TRBV11-2 to TRBJ2-5; weak D call: TRBD2 (9 bases). V was pared by 4 bases and J by 4 bases, with 25 bases between. Per the germline V gene, CDR1 is SGHAT and CDR2 is FQNNGV. There are 18 residues in the CDR3. The CDR3 is CASSYGRQGLAGRETQYF. In DNA form, the CDR3 reads TGTGCCAGCAGCTACGGAAGACAGGGGCTAGCGGGAAGAGAGACCCAGTACTTC.

The V gene is TRBV25-1, the J gene TRBJ2-7, with 8 bases fitting TRBD1. The CDR3 extends over 14 amino acids. CDR1 and CDR2 (germline): MGHDK, SYGVNS. After removal of 5 bases from V and 2 bases from J, the junction contained 5 bases not matched to a gene. The CDR3 loop reads CASSWTGSAYEQYF. The CDR3 coding sequence is TGTGCCAGCAGTTGGACAGGGTCGGCCTACGAGCAGTACTTC.

The chain carries TRBV6-5 and TRBJ2-1, with 11 nucleotides matching TRBD2. The CDR3 totals 15 residues. CDR1 is MNHEY and CDR2 is SVGAGI in the germline V gene. The trim removed 2 bases at V and 7 bases at J, leaving 4 bases unmatched. CDR3 residues: CASSYPGTSGNEQFF. The CDR3 DNA sequence: TGTGCCAGCAGTTACCCGGGGACTAGCGGTAATGAGCAGTTCTTC.

The rearrangement joins TRBV5-6 to TRBJ1-1, with D tentatively TRBD1 (6 bases). This CDR3 comprises 16 residues. Per germline, CDR1 SGHDT and CDR2 YYEEEE. V dropped 4 bases and J dropped 5 bases, with 21 bases sitting between them. The CDR3 spells CASSKIDRTFRTEAFF. The CDR3 bases are TGTGCCAGCAGCAAAATAGACAGGACCTTTAGGACTGAAGCTTTCTTT. Using reference TRBV5-6 and TRBJ1-1 for the parts outside the CDR3, the full variable domain is DAGVTQSPTHLIKTRGQQVTLRCSPKSGHDTVSWYQQALGQGPQFIFQYYEEEERQRGNFPDRFSGHQFPNYSSELNVNALLLGDSALYLCASSKIDRTFRTEAFFGQGTRLTVV.

The chain has TRBV20-1 and TRBJ2-1; no reliable D call. Trimming took 6 bases from V and 5 from J, leaving 8 bases between them. Germline V gene lookup returns CDR1 DFQATT and CDR2 SNEGSKA (reference sequence). The CDR3 loop spans 11 amino acids. CDR3 DNA sequence: TGCAGTGCACCGATCGACAATGAGCAGTTCTTC. This codes for CSAPIDNEQFF.

There are a few counts of this clone. This sequence joins TRBV5-1 and TRBJ2-1; 16 nucleotides agree with TRBD2. This CDR3 is built from 19 residues. Germline V gene data show CDR1 as SGHRS and CDR2 as YFSETQ. The V and J ends lost 3 bases and 0 bases, in that order; junction bases with no gene match: 6. The CDR3: CASSSPGLAGGSSYNEQFF. The CDR3 region has the DNA TGCGCCAGCAGCTCTCCGGGACTAGCGGGGGGGAGCTCCTACAATGAGCAGTTCTTC.

The chain recombines TRBV28 with TRBJ1-2; 12 bases are a match to TRBD1. This CDR3 spans 15 amino acids. V shed 4 bases, J shed 7 bases, and the junction held 7 bases outside the gene matches. Germline V lookup: CDR1 MDHEN, CDR2 SYDVKM. CDR3 DNA: TGTGCCAGCAGTTGGGGACAGGGGGCGGGGGCTGGCTACACCTTC. It codes for CASSWGQGAGAGYTF.

This chain joins TRBV10-3 and TRBJ2-6; TRBD1 might be the D (6 bases). CDR1 and CDR2 (germline): ENHRY, SYGVKD. Trimming left V 4 bases short and J 2 bases short, with 6 bases between. The CDR3 is made up of 14 amino acids. CDR3 coding DNA: TGTGCCATCAGTGGGGGGCCTGGGGCCAACGTCCTGACTTTC. Amino acids: CAISGGPGANVLTF.

The chain uses TRBV6-5 and TRBJ2-1; D possibly matches TRBD1 or TRBD2 (5 bases each). This CDR3 contains 15 residues. The germline V and J ends were trimmed by 1 base and 7 bases, with 14 bases remaining between them. CDR1 is MNHEY, CDR2 SVGAGI, per germline. CDR3: CASSYLGPFGNEQFF. In DNA form, the CDR3 reads TGTGCCAGCAGTTACTTGGGACCCTTTGGGAATGAGCAGTTCTTC.

This chain joins TRBV23-1 and TRBJ2-5, with TRBD2 matching over 13 bases. TRBV23-1 falls under the ORF class, with uncertain function. The J segment lost 5 bases and the V segment lost 8 bases, leaving 14 bases of the junction unmatched. CDR3 length: 17 residues. Here the CDR3 reads CASGRGGGLAGLETQYF. In nucleotides, the CDR3 is TGCGCCAGCGGCCGGGGAGGGGGACTAGCGGGATTGGAGACCCAGTACTTC.

The V call is TRBV28, the J call TRBJ1-3; D call uncertain. The CDR3 is 17 amino acids. Germline CDR1 MDHEN, CDR2 SYDVKM. The ends were cut back, 5 bases at V and 0 bases at J, with 17 bases in the middle. The CDR3 loop reads CASSRPIGGRSGNTIYF. The CDR3 region has the DNA TGTGCCAGCAGTAGGCCGATTGGCGGACGCTCTGGAAACACCATATATTTT.

The chain joins TRBV18 to TRBJ1-3; D unclear. Germline V CDR1 and CDR2: KGHSH, LQKENI. The germline V and J ends were trimmed by 3 bases and 0 bases, with 6 bases remaining between them. This CDR3 has 14 residues. CDR3 bases: TGTGCCAGCTCACCTCAGTCCTCTGGAAACACCATATATTTT. Its translation: CASSPQSSGNTIYF.

The rearrangement joins TRBV6-6 to TRBJ2-7; no definite D call. Germline V gene sequence: CDR1 MNHNY, CDR2 SVGAGI (reference sequence). V was shortened by 2 bases and J by 2 bases, with 10 bases between the two germline ends. The CDR3 sequence is 14 residues long. The CDR3 bases are TGTGCCAGCAGTTACCAGGACCCCCCCTACGAGCAGTACTTC. Amino acids: CASSYQDPPYEQYF.

The chain employs TRBV19 and TRBJ2-7, with D perhaps matching TRBD1 (6 bases). The CDR3 spans 15 residues. V lost 2 bases and J 2 bases, leaving 13 bases between the germline ends. Germline V gives CDR1 LNHDA, CDR2 SQIVND (reference sequence). As DNA, the CDR3 is TGTGCCAGTAGTATAATGTCAGGGGTCCCCTACGAGCAGTACTTC. As protein: CASSIMSGVPYEQYF.

The chain combines TRBV5-1 with TRBJ1-1; the D gene is possibly TRBD1 (5 bases). This CDR3 spans 16 amino acids. Germline-derived CDR1 and CDR2 are SGHRS and YFSETQ. Trimming took off 2 bases at V and 0 bases at J, with 14 bases between the two ends. The CDR3 loop reads CASSFNSGRLNTEAFF. In DNA form, the CDR3 reads TGCGCCAGCAGCTTCAATTCGGGACGGCTGAACACTGAAGCTTTCTTT.

This chain links TRBV5-1 with TRBJ1-5; D uncertain. The germline CDR1 and CDR2 sequences are SGHRS and YFSETQ. This CDR3 comprises 10 residues. The V end was cut by 8 bases, the J end by 2 bases, with 2 bases between. CDR3 coding DNA: TGCGCCAGGGGCAATCAGCCCCAGCATTTT. Translation: CARGNQPQHF.

The chain joins TRBV29-1 to TRBJ1-1, with D maybe TRBD1 (5 bases). Trimming took 5 bases from V and 4 from J, leaving 11 bases between them. CDR3 length: 12 amino acids. Germline V CDR1 and CDR2: SQVTM, ANQGSEA. CDR3 DNA sequence: TGCAGCGTTTTAGGGGTTCGCACTGAAGCTTTCTTT. Protein: CSVLGVRTEAFF.

The rearrangement links TRBV10-3 to TRBJ1-3; 7 bases line up with TRBD1. V gave up 0 bases and J gave up 7 bases; unmatched junction bases: 6. The length of the CDR3 is 15 residues. Germline V gene lookup returns CDR1 ENHRY and CDR2 SYGVKD. The CDR3 sequence is CAISESLFRGNTIYF. Here the CDR3 DNA reads TGTGCCATCAGTGAGTCATTATTCAGGGGGAACACCATATATTTT.

The chain joins TRBV19 to TRBJ2-1; 9 bases align to TRBD2. Germline V CDR1 and CDR2: LNHDA, SQIVND (reference sequence). J was trimmed by 1 base and V by 8 bases; bases with no gene match: 9. CDR3 length: 16 residues. The CDR3 loop reads CASLPTSGSSYNEQFF. In nucleotides, the CDR3 is TGTGCCAGTCTCCCGACTAGCGGCTCTTCCTACAATGAGCAGTTCTTC.

The chain uses TRBV6-4 and TRBJ1-5; the D is unclear. Per germline, CDR1 MRHNA and CDR2 SNTAGT. V lost 6 bases to trimming and J lost 5 bases, with 11 bases between them. This CDR3 has 13 amino acids. The chain's CDR3 is CASSIGLDQPQHF. As DNA, the CDR3 is TGTGCCAGCAGCATAGGGCTGGATCAGCCCCAGCATTTT.

V gene TRBV19 combines with J gene TRBJ1-1, with a possible D match to TRBD1 (5 bases). Germline CDR1 reads LNHDA; CDR2 reads SQIVND (reference sequence). The CDR3 totals 17 residues. The V and J ends lost 1 base and 1 base respectively, with 16 bases between them. The CDR3 reads CASSIGGFKDWNTEAFF. The CDR3 nucleotides are TGTGCCAGTAGTATAGGGGGGTTTAAGGACTGGAACACTGAAGCTTTCTTT.

Written as DNA, the CDR3 is TGTGCCACCAGCAGAGATTGGAGTTCTCATCAGCCCCAGCATTTT. This gives the protein CATSRDWSSHQPQHF. V is TRBV15 and J is TRBJ1-5, with no clear D. CDR3 size: 15 residues. The V gene's germline CDR1 is LNHNV and CDR2 YYDKDF (reference sequence). V was cut by 0 bases and J by 5 bases, with 11 bases left in between.

This clone was seen a handful of times. This chain's CDR3 is CASSPRGVDTQYF. The DNA of the CDR3 is TGTGCCAGCTCACCACGGGGTGTAGATACGCAGTATTTT. J is TRBJ2-3 and V is TRBV18, with no clear D. Trimming left V 1 base short and J 5 bases short, with 7 bases between. The CDR3 is 13 residues long. The germline V gene encodes CDR1 KGHSH and CDR2 LQKENI.

This chain uses TRBV28 with TRBJ2-7, with 9 nucleotides matching TRBD1. Germline loops: CDR1 MDHEN, CDR2 SYDVKM. Trimming cost V 5 bases and J 0 bases; bases outside gene matches: 5. This CDR3 has 15 residues. The DNA for the CDR3 is TGTGCCAGCAGTACCGGGACAGGGAGCTCCTACGAGCAGTACTTC. Translation: CASSTGTGSSYEQYF.

The chain links TRBV12-5 to TRBJ1-2; TRBD1 might be the D (6 bases). From germline, CDR1 is LGHNT and CDR2 FRNRAP. The CDR3 spans 13 residues. V lost 5 bases and J 8 bases, leaving 15 bases between the germline ends. CDR3 in DNA: TGTGCTAGTGGTCCTACAGGGTATCACGGCTACACCTTC. Protein: CASGPTGYHGYTF.

The table lists this clone with a few counts. The gene calls are TRBV4-1 and TRBJ2-1; 9 bases are a match to TRBD2. The CDR3 runs 18 residues. Germline V gene data show CDR1 as MGHRA and CDR2 as YSYEKL. The V segment lost 3 bases and the J segment 3 bases; nucleotides outside the gene matches: 12. The CDR3: CASSQHPPAGGLYNEQFF. In nucleotides, the CDR3 is TGCGCCAGCAGCCAGCATCCTCCAGCGGGGGGACTCTACAATGAGCAGTTCTTC.

The gene calls are TRBV28 and TRBJ1-5, with 9 bases identical to TRBD1. The CDR3 runs to 16 residues. The V gene end was trimmed by 5 bases and the J gene end by 8 bases; junction bases not matched to a gene: 13. In germline, CDR1 is MDHEN, CDR2 SYDVKM. CDR3 bases: TGTGCCAGCAGTCCGGTGAACAGGGGGCGGGGGGAGCCCCAGCATTTT. Its translation is CASSPVNRGRGEPQHF.

This clone has just a few counts. This chain links TRBV18 with TRBJ2-7; 12 bases are shared with TRBD1. Looked up from germline, CDR1 is KGHSH and CDR2 is LQKENI. The V gene end was trimmed by 6 bases and the J gene end by 3 bases; junction bases not matched to a gene: 15. This CDR3 has 18 residues. This chain's CDR3 is CASSTGPTGTGGVYEQYF. The CDR3 DNA is TGTGCCAGCTCCACGGGCCCAACCGGGACAGGGGGCGTCTACGAGCAGTACTTC.